One sample yielded the 2 T cell receptor beta chains listed below, sequenced in a study of blood T cell repertoires in COVID-19. This table comes from immunoSEQ multiplex PCR, and its TCRdb copy is limited to in-frame clones, with some not included. The top ten hold around 13% of the sample, which has about 52,000 clones, around 84% seen once. Input material: peripheral blood. These receptors were taken from an older man with acute or convalescent COVID-19.

The chain recombines TRBV24-1 with TRBJ2-3, with a possible D match to TRBD1 (6 bases). Trimming removed 4 bases at V and 4 bases at J, with 20 bases between. Per the germline V gene, CDR1 is KGHDR and CDR2 is SFDVKD. This CDR3 is 17 amino acids long. The CDR3 DNA reads TGTGCCACCAGTGACCCTACAGGGTTGTTGCGCGCAGATACGCAGTATTTT. It encodes CATSDPTGLLRADTQYF.

CDR3 loop: CASSYKREGSYEQYF. The CDR3 DNA reads TGCGCCAGCAGCTATAAGCGGGAGGGCTCCTACGAGCAGTACTTC. The chain recombines TRBV4-3 with TRBJ2-7; 10 nucleotides line up with TRBD2. CDR1 is LGHNA, CDR2 YSLEER, per germline. CDR3 length: 15 residues. The ends lost 5 bases at V and 0 bases at J; junction bases unmatched: 4.